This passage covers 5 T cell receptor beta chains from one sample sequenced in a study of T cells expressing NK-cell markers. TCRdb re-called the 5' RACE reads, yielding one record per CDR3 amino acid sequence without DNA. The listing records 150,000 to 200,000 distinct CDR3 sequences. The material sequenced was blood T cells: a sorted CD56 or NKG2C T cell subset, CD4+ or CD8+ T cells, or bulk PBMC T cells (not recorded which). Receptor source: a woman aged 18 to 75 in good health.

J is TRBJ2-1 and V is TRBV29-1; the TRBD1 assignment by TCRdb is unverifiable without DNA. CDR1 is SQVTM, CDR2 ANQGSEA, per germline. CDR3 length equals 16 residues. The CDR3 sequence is CSVLGARGSSYNEQFF.

The CDR3 sequence: CASSGDTYQPQHF. J is TRBJ1-5 and V is TRBV6-1; absent DNA, TCRdb's TRBD1 call cannot be checked. The CDR3 is 13 amino acids. The germline V gene encodes CDR1 MNHNS and CDR2 SASEGT.

The CDR3 sequence is CASSLGVWRDEQYF. The chain is built from TRBV5-6 and TRBJ2-7; TCRdb returns TRBD2, unconfirmable since there is no DNA. Germline V CDR1 and CDR2: SGHDT, YYEEEE. This CDR3 is built from 14 residues.

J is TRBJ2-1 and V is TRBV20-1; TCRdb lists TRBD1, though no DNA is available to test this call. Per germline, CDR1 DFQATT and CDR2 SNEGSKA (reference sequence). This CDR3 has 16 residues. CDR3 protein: CSARSVGGPSYNEQFF.

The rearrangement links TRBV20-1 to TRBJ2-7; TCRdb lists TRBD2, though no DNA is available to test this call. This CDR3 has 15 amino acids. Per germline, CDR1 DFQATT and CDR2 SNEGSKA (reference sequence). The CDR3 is CSARVLGAGEGEQYF.